Reported below is one TCR beta chain. This record belongs to a study of shared clonotypes between healthy human individuals. Trimming stripped 6 bases from V and 2 bases from J, with 15 bases between. There are 14 residues in the CDR3. Germline lookup yields CDR1 SQVTM and CDR2 ANQGSEA. TCRdb's copy holds only in-frame clones and misses some; the assay was immunoSEQ multiplex PCR. The sample yields 470,000 or so clones, roughly 80% seen once. Tens of millions of PBMCs supplied genomic DNA for unsorted samples. The sequenced sample consisted of PBMCs. The clonotype originates from a woman between 35 and 50 years old in good health. Some clones in this sample may be carry-over from other donors' samples. The chain employs TRBV29-1 and TRBJ2-3, with D perhaps TRBD2 (7 bases). The CDR3 coding sequence is TGCAGCGTGGGGGGGGCTAGCGACACAGATACGCAGTATTTT. It encodes CSVGGASDTDTQYF.